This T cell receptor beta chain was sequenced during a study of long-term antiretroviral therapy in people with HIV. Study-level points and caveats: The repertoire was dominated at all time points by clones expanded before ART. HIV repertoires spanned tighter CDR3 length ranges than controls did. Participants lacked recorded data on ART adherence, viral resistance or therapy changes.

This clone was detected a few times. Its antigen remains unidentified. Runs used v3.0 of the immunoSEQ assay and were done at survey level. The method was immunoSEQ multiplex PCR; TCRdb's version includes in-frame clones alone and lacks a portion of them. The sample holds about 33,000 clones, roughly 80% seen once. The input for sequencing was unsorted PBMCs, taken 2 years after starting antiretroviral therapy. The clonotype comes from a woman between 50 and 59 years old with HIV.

CDR3 coding DNA: TGCGCCAGCAGCCGATCTGACATAAGCGGCTATGGCTACACCTTC. Its translation is CASSRSDISGYGYTF. The J gene is TRBJ1-2, the V gene TRBV5-1, with no clear D. Trimming stripped 4 bases from V and 4 bases from J, with 17 bases between. Germline CDR1 is SGHRS and CDR2 is YFSETQ. The CDR3 extends over 15 amino acids.